This TCR beta chain was obtained from a study of blood T cell repertoires in COVID-19 (dated by TCRdb to 2019 to 2021). Some background on the complete study: Samples from collaborators originated in the United States, Italy and Spain and spanned both the acute and convalescent phases of COVID-19. The samples were drawn from two sources: the first 160 participants of the ongoing ImmuneRACE study, and 1,200 or so subjects contributed by 6 global collaborators. The material from the prospective study consisted of cDNA or gDNA derived from T cells, B-cell-depleted T cells, or PBMCs. The repertoires were released in a freely available public database meant as a resource for research on the immune response to SARS-CoV-2. Deeply sampled blood TCRbeta repertoires from subjects exposed to, actively infected with, or recovered from COVID-19 were included in the dataset. Where available, HLA class I and class II types were obtained from metadata supplied by the sample provider rather than from assay-based typing. The sample metadata nearly always contained a de-identified subject ID, COVID-19 status, age in years and sex. Results and caveats for the whole study, not just this receptor: How much clinical and demographic metadata was included differed by source and by participant, and the metadata was provided uncurated.

Via the germline V gene, CDR1 is SGHTS and CDR2 YDEGEE. The CDR3 covers 14 residues, taking in both the cysteine and the phenylalanine. The read is trimmed to its CDR3 DNA, 42 bases read in frame from base 1. V is pared back by 2 bases and J by 1 base, with 9 bases lying between the germline termini. TCRbeta CDR3 regions were amplified from genomic DNA by means of the immunoSEQ Assay, a bias-controlled multiplex PCR. Under the source paper's analysis protocol: The number of nucleated cells in each sample was estimated by amplification of reference gene primers within the assay. To quantify the absolute abundance of each unique TCRbeta CDR3 rearrangement, sequence reads were collapsed and filtered. For each sample, productive Simpson clonality was calculated by taking the square root of Simpson's diversity index across productive rearrangements. TCRdb stores this immuneACCESS table with in-frame sequences only. Part of the clones is absent; in the studies checked, under half of the shortfall reflects unresolved V genes, and no reason is known for the rest. V, J and clone size were drawn from that table, and D and trimming were deduced from the DNA. The sample table shows about 72,000 clones, and approximately 84% are seen once. In total, the top ten clones hold approximately 10% of the sample.

Each collaborating institution followed its own protocols to collect whole blood in K2EDTA tubes. For TCRbeta analysis, collaborator samples were shipped as frozen whole blood, as isolated PBMCs, or as DNA extracted from either sample type. Comment on this clone: No antigen is known for it. The input lacks base qualities; no much larger clone sits a single base away.

The sequence is built from TRBV5-8 and TRBJ1-1; tentative D gene TRBD1, with 6 bases matching. Sequencing was carried out using peripheral blood. The TCR originated in a man in his 70s with active or convalescent COVID-19. The DNA sequence is TGTGCCAGCAGCTTTGGACAGAGGAACACTGAAGCTTTCTTT. Protein translation: CASSFGQRNTEAFF. With the portions outside the CDR3 filled from the reference TRBV5-8 and TRBJ1-1 genes, the complete variable region becomes EAGVTQSPTHLIKTRGQQATLRCSPISGHTSVYWYQQALGLGLQFLLWYDEGEERNRGNFPPRFSGRQFPNYSSELNVNALELEDSALYLCASSFGQRNTEAFFGQGTRLTVV.